This TCR beta chain was sequenced during a study of blood T cells in healthy people across ages (dated by TCRdb to 2013 to 2016). With respect to the entire study: In model experiments, template switching captured about one uniquely barcoded TCR beta cDNA molecule for every two T cells. The donors were split into four age groups: young (average approximately 16 years), middle-aged (39), aged (more than 55) and long-lived (about 74). Two additional independent replicas of 1 million unique cDNA reads from the same blood draw were analyzed for two donors (one aged 18 to 30 and one aged 80 or older). To avoid experimental bias, donors of different ages were distributed randomly across sequencing lanes. The study measured age-related changes in TCR beta repertoire diversity using deep sequencing normalized with unique cDNA molecular identifiers. Overall study outcomes, separate from this receptor: Observed TCR beta diversity correlated strongly with the percentage of naive T cells measured by flow cytometry. Since profiling was done on bulk unsorted PBMCs, naive and antigen-experienced compartments could not be conclusively compared. Compared with the aged group, more naive CD4+ T cells, fewer expanded clones and increased TCR diversity were shown by the long-lived group, suggesting age selection. Because donor CMV infection status was unknown, age-related changes in expanded clonotypes were potentially confounded. Estimates of total diversity from one million sequenced T cells were regarded as lower bounds and underestimates. Observed TCR beta diversity per million T cells fell roughly linearly with age, and a significant reduction was already apparent by age approximately 40.

There are 17 amino acids in the CDR3, from cysteine to phenylalanine inclusive. The read is trimmed to its CDR3 DNA, 51 bases read in frame from base 1. Trimming takes 2 bases off V and 8 bases off J; junction bases not matched to a gene: 9. The germline V gene gives CDR1 as MGHRA and CDR2 as YSYEKL. Systemically healthy Caucasian individuals from Russia, around 38 in total and aged about 6 to 100 years, were included as donors. Each donor gave ten milliliters of peripheral blood, drawn into EDTA-treated Vacutainer tubes. Ficoll-Paque density-gradient centrifugation was used to isolate PBMCs, with at least 6.5 million obtained per sample. Total RNA was extracted from PBMCs with Trizol reagent, with at least 5 micrograms obtained per sample. For every donor, flow cytometry on a PBMC aliquot measured the percentage of naive CD45RAhigh/CD27high T cells. This clonotype was counted a few times. Its target antigen remains unknown. It has no much larger one-base neighbor in the sample; base qualities were not kept.

Libraries were constructed by 5' RACE. Sequenced using an Illumina HiSeq 2500. The second PCR ran for roughly 6 to 11 cycles and used a J-beta primer mix along with a sample-barcoded 5' primer. Each TCR beta cDNA molecule received a unique molecular identifier from a template-switch 5' adaptor carrying 12 random nucleotides. At least 2.5 million CDR3-containing paired-end reads were obtained from each sample. First-strand cDNA synthesis was performed from all RNA using the Mint cDNA synthesis kit, with priming by a TRBC-specific oligonucleotide. Following uracil-DNA glycosylase treatment, a first 18-cycle PCR with universal primers M1SS and BC2_uni_R was performed on all cDNA. The study's processing was this. Normalization of each sample was performed by random selection of 1 million high-quality reads, each carrying a distinct molecular identifier. Instead of being binned into consensus sequences, reads with shared molecular identifiers were discarded. MiTCR, with a Q25 quality threshold and the strictest error-elimination algorithm, was used for CDR3 identification, clonotype clustering and error correction. A nonparametric unseen species model with Euler transformation was used to estimate a lower bound on total TCR beta diversity. TCRdb cleaned the public reads at Q25 with fastp, built clones with MiXCR and kept in-frame beta chains. Each record represents a unique CDR3 protein, reported with the most common genes and DNA among its rows. V and J calls and clone size were set by TCRdb, not the authors. The sample contains 1.5 million to 2 million distinct CDR3 sequences, 49% of them found a single time. The leading ten clones occupy more than 2% of the sample.

The receptor comes from a woman aged 40-49 years in good health. Sequencing used blood. The rearranged chain carries TRBV4-1 and TRBJ1-6, with 10 middle bases fitting TRBD1. DNA sequence: TGCGCCAGCAGCCAAATCCGTGGGGGGACAGGGGATTCACCCCTCCACTTT. Translated, it reads CASSQIRGGTGDSPLHF.